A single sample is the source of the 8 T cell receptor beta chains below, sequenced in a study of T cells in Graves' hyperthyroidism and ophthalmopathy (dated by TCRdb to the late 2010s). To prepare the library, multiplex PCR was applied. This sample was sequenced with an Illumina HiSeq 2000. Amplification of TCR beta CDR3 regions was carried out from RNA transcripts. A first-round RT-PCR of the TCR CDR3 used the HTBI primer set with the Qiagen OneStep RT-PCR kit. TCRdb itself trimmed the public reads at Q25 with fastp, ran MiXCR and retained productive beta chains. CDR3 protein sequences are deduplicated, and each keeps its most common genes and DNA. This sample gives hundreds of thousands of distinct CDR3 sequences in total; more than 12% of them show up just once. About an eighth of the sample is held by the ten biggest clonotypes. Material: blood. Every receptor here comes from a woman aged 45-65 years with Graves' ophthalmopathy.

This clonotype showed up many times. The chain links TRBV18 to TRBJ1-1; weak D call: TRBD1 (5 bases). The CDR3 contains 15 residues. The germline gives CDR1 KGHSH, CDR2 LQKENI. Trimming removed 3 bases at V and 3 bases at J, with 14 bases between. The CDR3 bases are TGTGCCAGCTCACCTATTATGGGGGAGGACACTGAAGCTTTCTTT. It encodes CASSPIMGEDTEAFF.

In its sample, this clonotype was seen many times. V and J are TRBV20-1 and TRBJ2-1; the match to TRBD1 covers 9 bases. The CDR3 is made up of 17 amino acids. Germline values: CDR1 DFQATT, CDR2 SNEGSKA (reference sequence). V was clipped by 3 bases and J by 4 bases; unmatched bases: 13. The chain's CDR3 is CSARWEPGQGSYNEQFF. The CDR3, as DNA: TGCAGTGCTAGGTGGGAACCGGGACAGGGATCTTACAATGAGCAGTTCTTC.

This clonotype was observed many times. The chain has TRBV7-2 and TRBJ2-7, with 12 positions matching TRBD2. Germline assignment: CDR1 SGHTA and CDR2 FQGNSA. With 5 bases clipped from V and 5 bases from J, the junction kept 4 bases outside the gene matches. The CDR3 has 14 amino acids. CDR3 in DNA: TGTGCCAGCAGCCGGACTAGCGGGAAGGACGAGCAGTACTTC. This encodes CASSRTSGKDEQYF.

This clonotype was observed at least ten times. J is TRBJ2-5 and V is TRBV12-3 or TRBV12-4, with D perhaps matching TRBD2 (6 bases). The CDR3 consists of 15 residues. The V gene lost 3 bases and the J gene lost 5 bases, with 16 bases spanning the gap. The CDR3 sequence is CASSFHSLGGETQYF. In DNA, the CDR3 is TGTGCCAGCAGTTTCCACAGCCTTGGAGGGGAGACCCAGTACTTC.

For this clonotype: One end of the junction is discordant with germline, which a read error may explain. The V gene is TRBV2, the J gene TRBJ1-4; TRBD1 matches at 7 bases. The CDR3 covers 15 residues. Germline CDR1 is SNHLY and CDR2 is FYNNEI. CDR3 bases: TGCGCCAGCAGCCACCGACAGGGTGAGGAAGAAAAACTGTTTTTT. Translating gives CASSHRQGEEEKLFF.

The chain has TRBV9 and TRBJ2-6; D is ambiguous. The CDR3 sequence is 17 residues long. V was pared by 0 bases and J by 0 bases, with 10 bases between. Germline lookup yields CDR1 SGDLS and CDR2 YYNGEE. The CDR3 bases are TGTGCCAGCAGCGTAGCACGGATTATCTCTGGGGCCAACGTCCTGACTTTC. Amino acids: CASSVARIISGANVLTF.

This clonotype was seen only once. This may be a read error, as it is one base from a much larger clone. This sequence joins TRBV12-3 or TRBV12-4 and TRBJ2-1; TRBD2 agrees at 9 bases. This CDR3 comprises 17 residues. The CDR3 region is CASSLAGGGGAGNEQSF. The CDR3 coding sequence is TGTGCCAGCAGTTTAGCAGGTGGCGGGGGGGCGGGCAATGAGCAGTCCTTC.

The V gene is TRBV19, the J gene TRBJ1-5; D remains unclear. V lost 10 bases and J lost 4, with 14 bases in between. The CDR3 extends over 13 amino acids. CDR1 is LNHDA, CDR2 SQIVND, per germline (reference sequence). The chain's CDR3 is CATKVGLNQPQHF. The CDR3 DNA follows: TGTGCCACCAAGGTGGGATTAAATCAGCCCCAGCATTTT.